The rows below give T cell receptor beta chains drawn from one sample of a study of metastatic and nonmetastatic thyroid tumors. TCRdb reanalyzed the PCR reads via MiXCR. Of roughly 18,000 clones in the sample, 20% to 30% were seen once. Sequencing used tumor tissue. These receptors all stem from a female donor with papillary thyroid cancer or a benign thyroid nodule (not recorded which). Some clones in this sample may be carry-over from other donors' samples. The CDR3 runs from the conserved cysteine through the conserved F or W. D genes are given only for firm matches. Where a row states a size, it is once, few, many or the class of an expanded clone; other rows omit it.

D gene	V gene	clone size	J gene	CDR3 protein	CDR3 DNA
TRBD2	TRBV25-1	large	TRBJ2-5	CASRLAGGQETQYF	TGTGCCAGCAGACTAGCGGGGGGCCAAGAGACCCAGTACTTC
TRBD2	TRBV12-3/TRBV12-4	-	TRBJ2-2	CASRSPSGANTGELFF	TGTGCCAGCAGATCCCCTAGCGGAGCGAACACCGGGGAGCTGTTTTTT
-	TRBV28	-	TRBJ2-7	CASSARGAIFGEQYF	TGTGCCAGCAGTGCTCGGGGCGCCATCTTCGGGGAGCAGTACTTC
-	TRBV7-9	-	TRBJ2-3	CASSPWEGQDTQYF	TGTGCCAGCAGCCCATGGGAGGGACAAGATACGCAGTACTTT
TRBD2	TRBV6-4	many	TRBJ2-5	CASSGEAGGAETQYF	TGTGCCAGCAGTGGAGAGGCGGGGGGTGCGGAGACCCAGTACTTC
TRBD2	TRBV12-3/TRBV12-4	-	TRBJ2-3	CASSLDVGGRVDTQYF	TGTGCCAGCAGTTTAGACGTGGGAGGGCGGGTAGATACGCAGTATTTT
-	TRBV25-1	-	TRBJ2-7	CASSTHGRTPDHYF	TGTGCCAGCAGTACACATGGACGGACTCCCGATCATTACTTC
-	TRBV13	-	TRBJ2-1	CASSVLWTAINSSYNEQFF	TGTGCCAGCAGCGTTCTGTGGACGGCGATAAATAGCTCCTACAATGAGCAGTTCTTC
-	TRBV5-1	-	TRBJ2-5	CASSPPGVGETQYF	TGCGCCAGCAGCCCCCCGGGGGTAGGCGAGACCCAGTACTTT
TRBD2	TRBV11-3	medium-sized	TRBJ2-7	CASSGWTSGSNEQYF	TGTGCCAGCAGCGGGTGGACTAGCGGGAGTAACGAGCAGTACTTC
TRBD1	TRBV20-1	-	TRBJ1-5	CSARDFLDRGNQPQHF	TGCAGTGCTAGAGATTTCTTGGACAGGGGCAATCAGCCCCAGCATTTT
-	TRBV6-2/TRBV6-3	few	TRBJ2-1	CASNLAPYNEQFF	TGTGCCAGTAACCTAGCGCCCTACAATGAGCAGTTCTTC
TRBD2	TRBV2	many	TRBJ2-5	CASSGGGRASETQYF	TGTGCCAGCAGTGGGGGCGGGAGGGCCTCGGAGACCCAGTACTTC
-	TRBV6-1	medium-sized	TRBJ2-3	CASTSDSSTDTQYF	TGTGCCAGCACCTCGGACTCCAGCACAGATACGCAGTATTTT